The 4 T cell receptor beta chains reported below all come from one sample, sequenced in a study of PD-L1 blockade in urothelial cancer. The repertoire was sequenced with immunoSEQ multiplex PCR; TCRdb's copy has only in-frame clones and lacks some. The sample holds more than 75,000 clones; 84% are singletons and the top ten take around 2.1%. Stated time point: pretreatment peripheral blood. The material was PBMCs, obtained around atezolizumab (anti-PD-L1) treatment. The receptors were sampled from a man aged 55-75 years with urothelial cancer.

This chain joins TRBV5-6 and TRBJ2-1; 8 nucleotides match TRBD2. The CDR3 loop spans 14 amino acids. V was clipped by 2 bases and J by 10 bases; unmatched bases: 8. The germline CDR1 and CDR2 sequences are SGHDT and YYEEEE. The CDR3 sequence is CASSFAGGAYEQFF. The CDR3 nucleotides are TGTGCCAGCAGCTTTGCCGGGGGGGCTTACGAGCAGTTCTTC.

This chain uses TRBV7-7 with TRBJ2-5; D perhaps matches TRBD2 (5 bases). V was pared by 3 bases and J by 1 base, with 12 bases between. CDR3 length: 15 residues. CDR1 is SSHAT and CDR2 is FNYEAQ in the germline V gene (reference sequence). Written as DNA, the CDR3 is TGTGCCAGCAGCTTGCATACCGGGGTCCAAGAGACCCAGTACTTC. The encoded protein is CASSLHTGVQETQYF.

The genes are TRBV9 and TRBJ1-2; 11 bases are shared with TRBD1. Per the germline V gene, CDR1 is SGDLS and CDR2 is YYNGEE. This CDR3 contains 16 residues. The ends lost 3 bases at V and 7 bases at J; junction bases unmatched: 11. DNA of the CDR3: TGTGCCAGCAGCGCTACTCCGGGACAGGGGGTTTCTGGCTACACCTTC. Protein product: CASSATPGQGVSGYTF.

The chain links TRBV2 to TRBJ2-3; weak D call: TRBD1 (5 bases). The CDR3 runs 16 residues. Trimming stripped 7 bases from V and 3 bases from J, with 20 bases between. Germline CDR1 and CDR2: SNHLY and FYNNEI. The CDR3 loop reads CASTEGQGSRTDTQYF. The CDR3 DNA reads TGTGCCAGCACCGAAGGGCAGGGAAGCAGAACAGATACGCAGTATTTT.